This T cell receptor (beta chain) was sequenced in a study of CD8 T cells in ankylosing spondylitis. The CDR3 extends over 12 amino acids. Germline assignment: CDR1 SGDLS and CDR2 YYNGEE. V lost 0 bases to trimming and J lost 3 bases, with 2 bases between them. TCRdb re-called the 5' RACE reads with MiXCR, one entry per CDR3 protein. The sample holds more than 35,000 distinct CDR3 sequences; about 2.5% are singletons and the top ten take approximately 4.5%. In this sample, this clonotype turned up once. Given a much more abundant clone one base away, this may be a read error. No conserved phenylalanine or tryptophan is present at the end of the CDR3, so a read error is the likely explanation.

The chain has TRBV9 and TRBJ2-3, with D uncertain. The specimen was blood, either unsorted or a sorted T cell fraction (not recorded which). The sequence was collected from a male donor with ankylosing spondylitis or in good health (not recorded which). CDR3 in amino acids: CASSVETDTQYL. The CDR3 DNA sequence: TGTGCCAGCAGCGTAGAAACAGATACGCAGTATCTT.